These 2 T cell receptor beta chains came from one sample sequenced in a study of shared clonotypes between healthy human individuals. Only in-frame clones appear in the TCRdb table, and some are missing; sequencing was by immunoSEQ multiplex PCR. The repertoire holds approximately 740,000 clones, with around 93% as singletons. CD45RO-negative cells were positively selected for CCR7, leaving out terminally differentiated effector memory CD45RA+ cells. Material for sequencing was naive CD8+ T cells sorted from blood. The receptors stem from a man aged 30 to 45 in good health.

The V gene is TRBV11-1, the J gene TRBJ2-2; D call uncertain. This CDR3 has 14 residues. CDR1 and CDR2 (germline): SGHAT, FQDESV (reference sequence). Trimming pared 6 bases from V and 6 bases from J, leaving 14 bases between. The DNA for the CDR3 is TGTGCCAGCAGTCTCGCCGAGCTCCCCGGGGAGCTGTTTTTT. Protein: CASSLAELPGELFF. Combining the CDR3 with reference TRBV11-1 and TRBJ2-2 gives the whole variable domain EAEVAQSPRYKITEKSQAVAFWCDPISGHATLYWYRQILGQGPELLVQFQDESVVDDSQLPKDRFSAERLKGVDSTLKIQPAELGDSAMYLCASSLAELPGELFFGEGSRLTVL.

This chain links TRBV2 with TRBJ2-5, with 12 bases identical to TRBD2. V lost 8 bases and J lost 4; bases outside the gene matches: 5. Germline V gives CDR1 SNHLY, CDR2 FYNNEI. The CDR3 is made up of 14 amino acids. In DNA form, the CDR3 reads TGTGCCAGCCGAGGACTAGCGGGAAGAGAGACCCAGTACTTC. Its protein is CASRGLAGRETQYF. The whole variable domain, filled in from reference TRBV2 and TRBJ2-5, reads EPEVTQTPSHQVTQMGQEVILRCVPISNHLYFYWYRQILGQKVEFLVSFYNNEISEKSEIFDDQFSVERPDGSNFTLKIRSTKLEDSAMYFCASRGLAGRETQYFGPGTRLLVL.